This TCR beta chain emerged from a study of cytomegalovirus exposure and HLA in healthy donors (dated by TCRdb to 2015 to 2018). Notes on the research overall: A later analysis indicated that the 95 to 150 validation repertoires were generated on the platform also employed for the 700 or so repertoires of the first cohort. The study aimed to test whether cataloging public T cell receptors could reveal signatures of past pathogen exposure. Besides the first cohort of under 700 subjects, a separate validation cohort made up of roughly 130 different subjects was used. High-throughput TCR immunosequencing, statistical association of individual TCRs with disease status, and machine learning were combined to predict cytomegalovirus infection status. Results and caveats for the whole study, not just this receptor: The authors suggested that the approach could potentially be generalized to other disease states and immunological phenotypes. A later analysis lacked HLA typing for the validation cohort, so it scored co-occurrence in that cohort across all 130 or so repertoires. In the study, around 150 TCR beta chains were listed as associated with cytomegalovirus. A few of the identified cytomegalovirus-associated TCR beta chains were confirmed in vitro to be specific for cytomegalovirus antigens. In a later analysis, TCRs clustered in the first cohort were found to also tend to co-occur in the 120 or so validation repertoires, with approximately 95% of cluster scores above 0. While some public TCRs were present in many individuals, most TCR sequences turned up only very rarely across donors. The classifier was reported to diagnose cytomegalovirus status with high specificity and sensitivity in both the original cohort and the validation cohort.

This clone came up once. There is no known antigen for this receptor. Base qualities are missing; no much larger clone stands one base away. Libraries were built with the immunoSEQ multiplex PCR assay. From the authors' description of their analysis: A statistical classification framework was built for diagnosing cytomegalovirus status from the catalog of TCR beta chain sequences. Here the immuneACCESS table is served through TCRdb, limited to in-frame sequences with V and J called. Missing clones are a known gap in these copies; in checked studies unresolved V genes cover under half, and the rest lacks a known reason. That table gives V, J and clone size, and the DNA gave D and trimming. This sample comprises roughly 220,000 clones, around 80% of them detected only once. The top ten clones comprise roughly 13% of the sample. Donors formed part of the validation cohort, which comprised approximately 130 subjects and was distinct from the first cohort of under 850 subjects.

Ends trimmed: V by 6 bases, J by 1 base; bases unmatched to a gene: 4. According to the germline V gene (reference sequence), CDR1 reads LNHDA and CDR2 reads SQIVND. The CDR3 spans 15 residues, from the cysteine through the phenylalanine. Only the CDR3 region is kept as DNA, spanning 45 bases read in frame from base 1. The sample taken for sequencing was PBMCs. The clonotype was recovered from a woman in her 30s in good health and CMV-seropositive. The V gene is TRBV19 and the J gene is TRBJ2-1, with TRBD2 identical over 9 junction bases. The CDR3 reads CASSGLARSYNEQFF. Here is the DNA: TGTGCCAGTAGCGGACTAGCGCGTTCCTACAATGAGCAGTTCTTC.